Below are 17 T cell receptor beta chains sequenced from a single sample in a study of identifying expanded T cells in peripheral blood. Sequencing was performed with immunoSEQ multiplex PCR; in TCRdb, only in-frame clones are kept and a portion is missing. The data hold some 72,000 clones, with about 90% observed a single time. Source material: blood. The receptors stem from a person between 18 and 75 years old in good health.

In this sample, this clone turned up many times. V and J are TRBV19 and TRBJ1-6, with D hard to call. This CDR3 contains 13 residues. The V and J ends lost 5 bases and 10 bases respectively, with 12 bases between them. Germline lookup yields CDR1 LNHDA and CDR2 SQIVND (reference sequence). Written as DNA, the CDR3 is TGTGCCAGTAGTCTAGGTGGAGACTCACCCCTCCACTTT. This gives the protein CASSLGGDSPLHF.

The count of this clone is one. The CDR3 bases are TGTGCCAGCAGTTTATCCTGGGGACAGGGAAGAAGTTCACCCCTCCACTTT. Translation: CASSLSWGQGRSSPLHF. The chain joins TRBV27 to TRBJ1-6, with 9 bases matching TRBD1. The CDR3 is 17 amino acids. The germline CDR1 and CDR2 sequences are MNHEY and SMNVEV (reference sequence). The J segment lost 9 bases and the V segment lost 0 bases, leaving 9 bases of the junction unmatched.

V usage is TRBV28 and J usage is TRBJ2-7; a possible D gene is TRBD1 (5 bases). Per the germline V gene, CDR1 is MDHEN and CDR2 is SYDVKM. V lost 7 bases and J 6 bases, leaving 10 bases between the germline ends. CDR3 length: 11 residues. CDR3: CASKAGREQYF. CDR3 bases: TGTGCCAGCAAGGCAGGGCGCGAGCAGTACTTC.

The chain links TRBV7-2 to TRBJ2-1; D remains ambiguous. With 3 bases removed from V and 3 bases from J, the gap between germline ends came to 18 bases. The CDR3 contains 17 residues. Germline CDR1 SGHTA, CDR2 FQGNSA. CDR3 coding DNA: TGTGCCAGCAGCTTCGTGGGTACGTCCCGAGTCTACAATGAGCAGTTCTTC. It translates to CASSFVGTSRVYNEQFF.

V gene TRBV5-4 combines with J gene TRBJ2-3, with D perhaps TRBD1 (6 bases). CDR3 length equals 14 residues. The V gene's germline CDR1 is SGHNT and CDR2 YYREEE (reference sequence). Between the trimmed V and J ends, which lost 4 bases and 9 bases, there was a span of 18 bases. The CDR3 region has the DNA TGTGCCAGCAGCGCTGGGGGCTCCCTCGAAACGCAGTATTTT. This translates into CASSAGGSLETQYF.

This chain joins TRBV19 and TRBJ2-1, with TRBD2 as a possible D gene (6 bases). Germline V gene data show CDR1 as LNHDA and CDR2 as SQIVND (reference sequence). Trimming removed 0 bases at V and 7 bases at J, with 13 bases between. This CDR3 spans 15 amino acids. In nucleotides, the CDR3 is TGTGCCAGTAGTATAGAGGGCGGGGTAGGTAATGAGCAGTTCTTC. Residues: CASSIEGGVGNEQFF.

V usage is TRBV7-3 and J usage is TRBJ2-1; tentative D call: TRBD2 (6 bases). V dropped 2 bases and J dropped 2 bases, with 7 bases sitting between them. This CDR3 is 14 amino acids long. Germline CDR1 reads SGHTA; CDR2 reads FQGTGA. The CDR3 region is CASSLAGTYNEQFF. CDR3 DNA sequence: TGTGCCAGCAGCTTAGCGGGGACCTACAATGAGCAGTTCTTC.

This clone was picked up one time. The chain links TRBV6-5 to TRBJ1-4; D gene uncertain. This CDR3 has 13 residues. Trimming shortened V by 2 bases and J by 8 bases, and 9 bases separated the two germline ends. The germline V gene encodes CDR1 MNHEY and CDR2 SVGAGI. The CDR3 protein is CASSYRRVEKLFF. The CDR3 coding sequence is TGTGCCAGCAGTTACCGGCGGGTGGAAAAACTGTTTTTT.

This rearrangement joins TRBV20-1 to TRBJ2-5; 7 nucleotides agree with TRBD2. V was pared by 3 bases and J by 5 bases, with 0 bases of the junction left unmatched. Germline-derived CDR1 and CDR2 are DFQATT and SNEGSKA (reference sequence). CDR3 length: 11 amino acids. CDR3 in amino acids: CSARGGETQYF. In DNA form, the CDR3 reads TGCAGTGCTAGGGGGGGGGAGACCCAGTACTTC.

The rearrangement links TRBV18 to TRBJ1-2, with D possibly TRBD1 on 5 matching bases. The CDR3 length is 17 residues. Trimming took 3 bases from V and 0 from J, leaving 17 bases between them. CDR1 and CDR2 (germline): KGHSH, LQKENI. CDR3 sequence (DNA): TGTGCCAGCTCACCCCTTTCGGGGAAGGGGCCTAACTATGGCTACACCTTC. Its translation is CASSPLSGKGPNYGYTF.

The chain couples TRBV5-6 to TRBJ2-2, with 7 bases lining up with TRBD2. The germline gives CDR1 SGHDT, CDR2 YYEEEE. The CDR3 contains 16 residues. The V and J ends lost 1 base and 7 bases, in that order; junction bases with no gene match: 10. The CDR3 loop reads CASSLFRGVAGGELFF. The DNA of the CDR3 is TGTGCCAGCAGCTTGTTCCGGGGGGTAGCAGGCGGGGAGCTGTTTTTT.

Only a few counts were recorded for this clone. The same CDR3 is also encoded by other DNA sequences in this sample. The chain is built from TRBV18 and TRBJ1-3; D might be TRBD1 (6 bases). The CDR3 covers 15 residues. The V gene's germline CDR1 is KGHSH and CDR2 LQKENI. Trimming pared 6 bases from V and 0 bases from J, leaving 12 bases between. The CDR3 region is CASSPEQGSGNTIYF. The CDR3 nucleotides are TGTGCCAGCTCGCCGGAACAGGGCTCTGGAAACACCATATATTTT.

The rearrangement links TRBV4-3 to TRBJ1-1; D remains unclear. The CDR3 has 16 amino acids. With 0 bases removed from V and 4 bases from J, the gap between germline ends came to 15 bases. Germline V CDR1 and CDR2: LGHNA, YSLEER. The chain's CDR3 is CASSQDGIGKGTEAFF. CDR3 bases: TGCGCCAGCAGCCAAGATGGAATAGGGAAGGGCACTGAAGCTTTCTTT.

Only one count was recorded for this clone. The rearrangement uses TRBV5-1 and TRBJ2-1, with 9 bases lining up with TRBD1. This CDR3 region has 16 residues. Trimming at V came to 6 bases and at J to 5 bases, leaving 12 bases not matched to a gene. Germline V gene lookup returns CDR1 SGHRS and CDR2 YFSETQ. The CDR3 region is CASTHRGLRDDNEQFF. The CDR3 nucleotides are TGCGCCAGCACCCACAGGGGGCTAAGGGACGACAATGAGCAGTTCTTC.

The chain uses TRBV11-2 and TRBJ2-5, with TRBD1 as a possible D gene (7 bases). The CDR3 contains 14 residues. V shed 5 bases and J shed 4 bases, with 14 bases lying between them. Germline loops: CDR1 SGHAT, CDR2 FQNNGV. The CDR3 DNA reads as TGTGCCAGCAGCCGCGGGACAGTCCGAGAGACCCAGTACTTC. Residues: CASSRGTVRETQYF.

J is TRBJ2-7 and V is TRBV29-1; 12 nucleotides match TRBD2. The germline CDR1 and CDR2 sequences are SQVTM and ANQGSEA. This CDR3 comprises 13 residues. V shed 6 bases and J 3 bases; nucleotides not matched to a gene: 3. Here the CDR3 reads CSVGGLAGYEQYF. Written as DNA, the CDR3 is TGCAGCGTGGGGGGACTAGCGGGCTACGAGCAGTACTTC.

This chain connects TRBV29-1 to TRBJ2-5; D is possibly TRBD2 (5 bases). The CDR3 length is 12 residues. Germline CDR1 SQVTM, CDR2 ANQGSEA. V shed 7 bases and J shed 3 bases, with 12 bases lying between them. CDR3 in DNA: TGCAGCGGACTAACGTGGAAAGAGACCCAGTACTTC. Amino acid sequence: CSGLTWKETQYF.